This TCR beta chain is from a study of cytomegalovirus exposure and HLA in healthy donors. Study context: The same platform used for the approximately 700 first-cohort repertoires was also used for the 120 or so validation repertoires, as a later analysis reported.

This clone was counted between two and nine times. The assay was immunoSEQ multiplex PCR, and TCRdb's table has in-frame clones only and misses some. The table lists roughly 300,000 clones, 80% to 90% of them singletons. Sequenced input: PBMCs. The sequence was obtained from a woman aged 18-35 years in good health and CMV-seronegative.

The CDR3 is CASSLVVGGSYNEQFF. The CDR3 DNA sequence: TGCGCCAGCAGCTTGGTGGTGGGAGGCTCCTACAATGAGCAGTTCTTC. This chain connects TRBV5-1 to TRBJ2-1; D might be TRBD2 (6 bases). Germline assignment: CDR1 SGHRS and CDR2 YFSETQ. With 0 bases removed from V and 0 bases from J, the gap between germline ends came to 10 bases. This CDR3 comprises 16 residues. The complete variable domain, with remaining parts taken from reference TRBV5-1 and TRBJ2-1, reads KAGVTQTPRYLIKTRGQQVTLSCSPISGHRSVSWYQQTPGQGLQFLFEYFSETQRNKGNFPGRFSGRQFSNSRSEMNVSTLELGDSALYLCASSLVVGGSYNEQFFGPGTRLTVL.